The 10 T cell receptor beta chains below all came from one sample that was sequenced in a study of regulatory T cells in long-lasting Graves disease. With iRepertoire HTBI primers and Arm-PCR of CDR3 regions, TCR beta libraries were built. TCRdb fed the multiplex PCR reads into MiXCR, producing one record per CDR3 protein. The repertoire holds 300,000 to 350,000 distinct CDR3 sequences, with about 20% as singletons. Time point meaning: persistent/refractory GD, antithyroid drugs over 5 years with positive TRAb. PBMCs provided the RNA from which the TCR library was made. Sequencing used peripheral blood mononuclear cells (PBMCs), obtained when the disease was refractory, from a patient treated with antithyroid drugs. These TCRs come from a female donor with Graves disease.

About this clonotype itself: This may be a read error, as it is one base from a much larger clone. The chain has TRBV10-3 and TRBJ2-5; the match to TRBD2 covers 14 bases. Looked up from germline, CDR1 is ENHRY and CDR2 is SYGVKD. This CDR3 region has 15 residues. CDR3 residues: CAISGGLAGGEAQYF. In DNA, the CDR3 is TGTGCCATCAGTGGTGGACTAGCGGGGGGAGAGGCCCAGTACTTC.

The chain links TRBV6-1 to TRBJ1-3; TRBD1 might be the D (5 bases). In germline, CDR1 is MNHNS, CDR2 SASEGT. Trimming removed 10 bases from V and 3 bases from J, with 19 bases in between. This CDR3 is 15 amino acids long. DNA for the CDR3: TGTGCCACCGGTGGGAGCGGGGGTCATGGAAACACCATATATTTT. As protein: CATGGSGGHGNTIYF.

V and J are TRBV2 and TRBJ2-1, with 12 bases identical to TRBD2. V gave up 6 bases and J gave up 2 bases; unmatched junction bases: 5. The germline gives CDR1 SNHLY, CDR2 FYNNEI. The CDR3 totals 16 residues. The CDR3 sequence: CASSNRLAGAYNEQFF. CDR3 sequence (DNA): TGTGCCAGCAGCAACCGACTAGCGGGAGCCTACAATGAGCAGTTCTTC.

The chain recombines TRBV6-1 with TRBJ2-2; 8 bases align to TRBD2. The CDR3 spans 16 residues. The germline gives CDR1 MNHNS, CDR2 SASEGT. The junction had 14 bases not matched to a gene; V was cut back by 8 bases and J by 6 bases. CDR3 bases: TGTGCCAGCTCCCGACCTAGGACTAGCCAGGCCGGGGAGCTGTTTTTT. Its translation is CASSRPRTSQAGELFF.

This clonotype was found a few times. The chain recombines TRBV4-1 with TRBJ1-1; D perhaps matches TRBD1 (6 bases). Germline V gene lookup returns CDR1 MGHRA and CDR2 YSYEKL. The V end lost 0 bases, the J end lost 4 bases, and 12 bases lay between the germline ends. There are 15 residues in the CDR3. The CDR3 spells CASSQDYRGPTEAFF. The CDR3 DNA follows: TGCGCCAGCAGCCAAGATTACCGGGGGCCCACTGAAGCTTTCTTT.

The gene calls are TRBV7-9 and TRBJ2-1; the D call may be TRBD1 or TRBD2 (5 bases each). V shed 5 bases and J shed 5 bases, with 16 bases lying between them. The CDR3 runs 15 residues. From germline, CDR1 is SEHNR and CDR2 FQNEAQ (reference sequence). In DNA, the CDR3 is TGTGCCAGCAGCCTCCTCGGGGCAGGGAACAATGAGCAGTTCTTC. Translating it yields CASSLLGAGNNEQFF.

This clonotype was seen only a few times. CDR3: CASSSQRASYEQYF. For the CDR3, the DNA is TGTGCCAGCAGTTCGCAACGGGCTTCCTACGAGCAGTACTTC. The genes are TRBV12-3 or TRBV12-4 and TRBJ2-7; the D is unclear. The CDR3 has 14 residues. The V end lost 4 bases, the J end lost 1 base, and 11 bases lay between the germline ends.

This sequence joins TRBV20-1 and TRBJ1-4, with 10 nucleotides matching TRBD1. The germline gives CDR1 DFQATT, CDR2 SNEGSKA (reference sequence). The ends lost 1 base at V and 7 bases at J; junction bases unmatched: 3. This CDR3 is built from 14 residues. CDR3 in DNA: TGCAGTGCTAGAGGACAGGGGGCGCGTGAAAAACTGTTTTTT. It translates to CSARGQGAREKLFF.

This clonotype was detected many times. V gene TRBV27 combines with J gene TRBJ1-2; D is ambiguous. From germline, CDR1 is MNHEY and CDR2 SMNVEV (reference sequence). This CDR3 comprises 13 residues. With 7 bases removed from V and 4 bases from J, the gap between germline ends came to 13 bases. The CDR3 DNA sequence: TGTGCCAGCACCCTTGGCTCTGGCTATGGCTACACCTTC. It specifies CASTLGSGYGYTF.

This clonotype showed up many times. V is TRBV28 and J is TRBJ2-5; 9 nucleotides align to TRBD1. Germline V gives CDR1 MDHEN, CDR2 SYDVKM. The length of the CDR3 is 15 residues. The J segment lost 6 bases and the V segment lost 2 bases, leaving 7 bases of the junction unmatched. CDR3 region: CASSLRGTGLQTQYF. CDR3 bases: TGTGCCAGCAGTTTAAGGGGGACAGGGTTACAGACCCAGTACTTC.